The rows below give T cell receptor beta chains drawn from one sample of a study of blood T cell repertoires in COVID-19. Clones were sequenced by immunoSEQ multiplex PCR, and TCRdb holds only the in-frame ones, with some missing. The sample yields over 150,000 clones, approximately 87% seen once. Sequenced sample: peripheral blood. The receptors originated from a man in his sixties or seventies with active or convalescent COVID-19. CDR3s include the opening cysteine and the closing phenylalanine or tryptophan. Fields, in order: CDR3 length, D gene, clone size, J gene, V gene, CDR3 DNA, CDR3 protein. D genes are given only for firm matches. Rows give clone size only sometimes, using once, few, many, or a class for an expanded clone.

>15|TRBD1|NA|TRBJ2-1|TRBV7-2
TGTGCCAGCAGCTTAGATCGGACAGGGGGCATGCCTTCGGTCTTC
CASSLDRTGGMPSVF
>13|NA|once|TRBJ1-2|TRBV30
TGTGCCTGCCCGACAAAGGGGGACTATGGCTACACCTTC
CACPTKGDYGYTF
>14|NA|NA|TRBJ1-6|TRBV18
TGTGCCAGCTCACTCGACAGCCGCTATTCACCCCTCCACTTT
CASSLDSRYSPLHF
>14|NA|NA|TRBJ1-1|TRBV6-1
TGTGCCAGCAGTGAAGGGCAGGGTAACACTGAAGCTTTCTTT
CASSEGQGNTEAFF
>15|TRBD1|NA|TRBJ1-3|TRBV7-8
TGTGCCAGCAGCTCCCACAGGGGACGCGGAAACACCATATATTTT
CASSSHRGRGNTIYF
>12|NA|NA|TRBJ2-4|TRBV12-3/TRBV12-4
TGTGCCAGCAGTTTAAAGACGGAAGCTAGGAACTTC
CASSLKTEARNF
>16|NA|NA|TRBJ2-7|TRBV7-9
TGTGCCAGCAGCCCTTCACGAAAAGGTTCGGCCGGGGAGCAGTACTTC
CASSPSRKGSAGEQYF
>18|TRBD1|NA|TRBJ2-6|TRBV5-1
TGCGCCAGCAGCCCTCGCGGACAGGTTACTAAGGTGGCCAACGTCCTGACTTTC
CASSPRGQVTKVANVLTF
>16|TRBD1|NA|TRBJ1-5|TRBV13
TGTGCCAGCAGCTTGACAGGGAAAGGAAACAATCAGCCCCAGCATTTT
CASSLTGKGNNQPQHF
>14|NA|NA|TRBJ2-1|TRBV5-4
TGTGCCAGCAGCTCCTCACTAGCTTACAATGAGCAGTTCTTC
CASSSSLAYNEQFF
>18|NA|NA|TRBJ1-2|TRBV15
TGTGCCACCAGCAGAGATCTGGCCCGGGACACCAGGAGCTATGGCTACACCTTC
CATSRDLARDTRSYGYTF
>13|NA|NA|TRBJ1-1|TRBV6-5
TGTGCCAGCAGCAGATTCTTGAACACTGAAGCTTTCTTT
CASSRFLNTEAFF
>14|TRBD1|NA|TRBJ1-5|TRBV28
TGTGCCAGCGGGACAGGGGGTTTGAACCAGCCCCAGCATTTT
CASGTGGLNQPQHF
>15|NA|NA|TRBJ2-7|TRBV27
TGTGCCAGCAGTCCCCTGGCGGGTAGCTCCTACGAGCAGTACTTC
CASSPLAGSSYEQYF
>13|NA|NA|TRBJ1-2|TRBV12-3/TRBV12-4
TGTGCCAGCAGTTCAGGTTGGTCGGTGGGCTACACCTTC
CASSSGWSVGYTF
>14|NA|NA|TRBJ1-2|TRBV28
TGTGCCAGCAGACCGCCAGACAGCTACTATGGCTACACCTTC
CASRPPDSYYGYTF
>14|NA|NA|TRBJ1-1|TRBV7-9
TGTGCCAGCAGCCTAACCCCGCCGGACACTGAAGCTTTCTTT
CASSLTPPDTEAFF
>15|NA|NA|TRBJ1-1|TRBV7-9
TGTGCCAGCAGCCCCGGGAGGGGGGCGGGCACTGAAGCTTTCTTT
CASSPGRGAGTEAFF
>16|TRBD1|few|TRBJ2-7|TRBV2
TGTGCCAGCAGTGACCAGGTTTACAGGGGTTCCTACGAGCAGTACTTC
CASSDQVYRGSYEQYF
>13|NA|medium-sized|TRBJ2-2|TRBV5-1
TGCGCCAGCAGCTTGCAGGGTACCGGGGAGCTGTTTTTT
CASSLQGTGELFF
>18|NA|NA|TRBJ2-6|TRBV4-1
TGCGCCAGCAGCCAAGATCAGGGTTCCCGTTCTGGGGCCAACGTCCTGACTTTC
CASSQDQGSRSGANVLTF
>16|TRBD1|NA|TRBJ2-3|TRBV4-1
TGCGCCAGCAGCCAAGCCCATCGGACAGGGGGGGATACGCAGTATTTT
CASSQAHRTGGDTQYF
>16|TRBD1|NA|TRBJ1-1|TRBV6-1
TGTGCCAGCAGTGCCCAGGCAGGGGGCATGAACACTGAAGCTTTCTTT
CASSAQAGGMNTEAFF
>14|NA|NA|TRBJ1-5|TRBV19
TGTGCCAGTAGTAAAGGGGGATTATATCAGCCCCAGCATTTT
CASSKGGLYQPQHF
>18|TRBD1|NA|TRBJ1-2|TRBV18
TGTGCCAGCTCACCATGGTCCCGGGACAGGGTTACTAACTATGGCTACACCTTC
CASSPWSRDRVTNYGYTF
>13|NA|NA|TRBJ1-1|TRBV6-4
TGTGCCAGCCGGGTGACGGTGAACACTGAAGCTTTCTTT
CASRVTVNTEAFF
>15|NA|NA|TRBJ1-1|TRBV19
TGTGCCAGTAGGCCGTCGGGAGGGGGGAACACTGAAGCTTTCTTT
CASRPSGGGNTEAFF
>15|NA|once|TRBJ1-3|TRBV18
TGTGCCAGCTCCCTCGACAGGAGCTCTGGAAACACCATATATTTT
CASSLDRSSGNTIYF
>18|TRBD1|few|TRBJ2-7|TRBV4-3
TGCGCCAGCAGCCTTCACCATTTTGTGGCAGGGGGATCCTACGAGCAGTACTTC
CASSLHHFVAGGSYEQYF
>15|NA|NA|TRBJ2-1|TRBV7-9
TGTGCCAGCAGCTTCGGGCGGGACGCCACGGGCGAGCAGTTCTTC
CASSFGRDATGEQFF
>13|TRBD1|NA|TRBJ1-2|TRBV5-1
TGCGCCAGCAGCTCGACAGGGGGCGATGGCTACACCTTC
CASSSTGGDGYTF
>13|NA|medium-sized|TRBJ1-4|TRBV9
TGTGCCAGCTCCAAGGGGACTGAGGAAAAACTGTTTTTT
CASSKGTEEKLFF
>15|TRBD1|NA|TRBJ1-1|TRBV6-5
TGTGCCAGCAGTTACTCGAACAGGGGGAACACTGAAGCTTTCTTT
CASSYSNRGNTEAFF
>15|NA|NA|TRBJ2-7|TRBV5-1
TGCGCCAGCAGCTTGCGCCCGGGTCGCCTGGACGAGCAGTACTTC
CASSLRPGRLDEQYF
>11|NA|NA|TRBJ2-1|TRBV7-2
TGTGCCAGCAGCTTAAGGGGTGAGCAGTTCTTC
CASSLRGEQFF
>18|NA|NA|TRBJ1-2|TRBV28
TGTGCCAGCAGTTCCACACAGGCTAGGGGCCGCCTTAACTATGGCTACACCTTC
CASSSTQARGRLNYGYTF
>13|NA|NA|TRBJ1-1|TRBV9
TGTGCCAGCAGCCGTGAAGGGAGGACTGAAGCTTTCTTT
CASSREGRTEAFF
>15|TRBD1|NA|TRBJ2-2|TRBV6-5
TGTGCCGGCAACCGCGGGACAGGGGCAGGGGGGGAGCTGTTTTTT
CAGNRGTGAGGELFF
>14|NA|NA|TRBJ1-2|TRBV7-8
TGTGCCAGCAGCTTAGCGGAGGGTGGCTATGGCTACACCTTC
CASSLAEGGYGYTF
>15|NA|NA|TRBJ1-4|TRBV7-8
TGTGCCAGCAGCATTAAACAGGGTCCTAATGAAAAACTGTTTTTT
CASSIKQGPNEKLFF
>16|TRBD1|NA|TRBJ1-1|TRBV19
TGTGCCAGTATTCCAGGCAGGGGGCATCGGAACACTGAAGCTTTCTTT
CASIPGRGHRNTEAFF
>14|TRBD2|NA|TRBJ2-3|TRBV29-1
TGCAGCGTTGACCGGGGGGAAGGGACAGATACGCAGTATTTT
CSVDRGEGTDTQYF
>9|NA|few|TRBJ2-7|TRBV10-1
TGCTCCCGCCTCCAGAAGCAGTACTTC
CSRLQKQYF
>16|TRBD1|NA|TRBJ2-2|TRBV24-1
TGTGCCACCAGTGATTTCGCTGACAGGGGACGAGGGGAGCTGTTTTTT
CATSDFADRGRGELFF
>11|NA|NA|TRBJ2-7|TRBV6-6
TGTGCCAGCAGTTCATTCTACGAGCAGTACTTC
CASSSFYEQYF
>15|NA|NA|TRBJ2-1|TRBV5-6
TGTGCCAGCAGCTTGGGCAGGCGCAAGGTCGATGAGCAGTTCTTC
CASSLGRRKVDEQFF
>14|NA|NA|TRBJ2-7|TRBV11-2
TGTGCCAGCAGCTTACAGGGTTTAGCCTACGAGCAGTACTTC
CASSLQGLAYEQYF
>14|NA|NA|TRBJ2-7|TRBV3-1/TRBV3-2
TGTGCCAGCAGCCAACAAAGTAGGGGCAACGAGCAGTACTTC
CASSQQSRGNEQYF
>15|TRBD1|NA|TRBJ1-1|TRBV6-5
TGTGCCAGCAGTTATTTGACAGGGCGGGGACCTGAAGCTTTCTTT
CASSYLTGRGPEAFF
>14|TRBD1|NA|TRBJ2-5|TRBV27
TGTGCCACTCCGGGACAGGGGGTTAGGGAGACCCAGTACTTC
CATPGQGVRETQYF
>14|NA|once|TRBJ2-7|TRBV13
TGTGCCAGCAGCCTCAAACCAGGGGTTTACGAGCAGTACTTC
CASSLKPGVYEQYF
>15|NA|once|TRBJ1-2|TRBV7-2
TGTGCCAGCAGCCCTCACCAGGGTCAAGGCTATGGCTACACCTTC
CASSPHQGQGYGYTF
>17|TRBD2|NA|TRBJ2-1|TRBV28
TGTGCCAGCACCATCTTAGCCGGGACTAGTATTTTCCATGAGCAGTTCTTC
CASTILAGTSIFHEQFF
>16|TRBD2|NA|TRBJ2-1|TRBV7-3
TGTGCCAGCAGCACCCCGGGAGGGGGACCATACAATGAGCAGTTCTTC
CASSTPGGGPYNEQFF